This TCR beta chain was identified in a study of blood T cell repertoires in COVID-19. Overall study: Both acute and convalescent COVID-19 samples were obtained from the United States, Italy and Spain. Nucleic acid was either cDNA or gDNA, and it came from T cells, B-cell-depleted T cells, or PBMCs.

A note on this clone: Distinct nucleotide sequences in the sample also encode this CDR3.

Germline CDR1 SGHTA, CDR2 FQGNSA. V was clipped by 4 bases and J by 4 bases; unmatched bases: 4. There are 15 residues in the CDR3. As handled by the study authors: Amplification of reference gene primers provided the estimated nucleated cell counts. Here immunoSEQ multiplex PCR was the method, and the copy in TCRdb shows in-frame clones only, minus some. V and J calls and clone size are given by that table; D and trimming were obtained from the DNA. The data show a few hundred thousand clones, approximately 77% seen once. This clonotype was obtained from a woman aged 18-29 years with acute or convalescent COVID-19. Sequenced sample: peripheral blood. The chain recombines TRBV7-2 with TRBJ1-3; 10 nucleotides line up with TRBD1. CDR3 loop: CASSSRQGAGNTIYF. The CDR3 DNA reads as TGTGCCAGCAGCTCGAGACAGGGGGCCGGAAACACCATATATTTT.